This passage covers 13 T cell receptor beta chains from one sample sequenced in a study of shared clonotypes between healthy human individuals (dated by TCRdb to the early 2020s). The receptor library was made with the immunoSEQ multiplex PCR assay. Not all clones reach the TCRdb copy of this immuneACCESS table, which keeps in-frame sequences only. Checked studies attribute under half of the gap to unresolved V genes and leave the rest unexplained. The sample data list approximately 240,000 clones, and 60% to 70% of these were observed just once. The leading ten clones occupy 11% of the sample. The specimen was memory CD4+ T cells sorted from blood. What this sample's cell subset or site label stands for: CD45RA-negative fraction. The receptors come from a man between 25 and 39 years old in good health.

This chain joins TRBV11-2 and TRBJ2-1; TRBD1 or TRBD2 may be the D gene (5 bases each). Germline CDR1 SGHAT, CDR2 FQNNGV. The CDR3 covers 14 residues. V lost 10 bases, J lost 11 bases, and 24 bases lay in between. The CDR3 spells CATASGGIGGKQFF. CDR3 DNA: TGTGCCACCGCCTCTGGGGGAATTGGGGGAAAGCAGTTCTTC.

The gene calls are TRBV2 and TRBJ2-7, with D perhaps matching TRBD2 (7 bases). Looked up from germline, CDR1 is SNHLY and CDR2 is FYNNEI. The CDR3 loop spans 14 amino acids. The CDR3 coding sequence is TGTGCGTCCCAAGGGGGGGCTTCCACCTACGAGCAGTACTTC. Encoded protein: CASQGGASTYEQYF.

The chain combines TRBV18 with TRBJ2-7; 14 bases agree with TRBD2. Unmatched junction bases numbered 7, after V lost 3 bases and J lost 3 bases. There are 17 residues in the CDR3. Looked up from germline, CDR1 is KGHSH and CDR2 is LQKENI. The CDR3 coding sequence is TGTGCCAGCTCACCCCTCGGGACTAGCGGGAGTTTCTACGAGCAGTACTTC. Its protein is CASSPLGTSGSFYEQYF.

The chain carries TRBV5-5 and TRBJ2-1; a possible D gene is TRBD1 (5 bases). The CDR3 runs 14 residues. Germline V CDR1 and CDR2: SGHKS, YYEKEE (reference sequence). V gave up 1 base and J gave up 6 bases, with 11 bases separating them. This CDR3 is CASSLKDRGNEQFF. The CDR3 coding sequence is TGTGCCAGCAGCTTGAAAGACAGAGGCAATGAGCAGTTCTTC.

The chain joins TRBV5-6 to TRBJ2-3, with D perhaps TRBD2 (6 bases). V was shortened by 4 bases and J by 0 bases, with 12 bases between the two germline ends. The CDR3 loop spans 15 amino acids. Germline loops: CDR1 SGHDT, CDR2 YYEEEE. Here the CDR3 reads CASSPGLLSTDTQYF. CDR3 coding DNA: TGTGCCAGCAGCCCGGGACTCCTAAGCACAGATACGCAGTATTTT.

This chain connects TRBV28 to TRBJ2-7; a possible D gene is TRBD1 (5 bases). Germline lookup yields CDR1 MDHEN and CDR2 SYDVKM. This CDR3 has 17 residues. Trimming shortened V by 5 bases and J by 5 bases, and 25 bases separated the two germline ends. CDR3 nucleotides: TGTGCCAGCAGTCCGCGTTGGGCAGGGCATTTTATGGACGAGCAGTACTTC. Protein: CASSPRWAGHFMDEQYF. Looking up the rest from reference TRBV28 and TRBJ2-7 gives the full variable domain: DVKVTQSSRYLVKRTGEKVFLECVQDMDHENMFWYRQDPGLGLRLIYFSYDVKMKEKGDIPEGYSVSREKKERFSLILESASTNQTSMYLCASSPRWAGHFMDEQYFGPGTRLTVT.

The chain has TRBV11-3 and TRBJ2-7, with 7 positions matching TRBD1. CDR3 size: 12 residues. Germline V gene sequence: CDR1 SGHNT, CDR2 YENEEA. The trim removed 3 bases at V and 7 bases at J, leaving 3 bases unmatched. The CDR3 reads CASSFGQAEQYF. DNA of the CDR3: TGTGCCAGCAGCTTCGGACAGGCTGAGCAGTACTTC.

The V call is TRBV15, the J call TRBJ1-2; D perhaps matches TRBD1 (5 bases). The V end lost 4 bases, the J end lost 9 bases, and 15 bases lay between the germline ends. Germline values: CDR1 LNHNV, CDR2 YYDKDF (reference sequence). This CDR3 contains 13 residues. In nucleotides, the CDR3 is TGTGCCACCAGCAAGGGGACCGACGGAAGCTACACCTTC. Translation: CATSKGTDGSYTF.

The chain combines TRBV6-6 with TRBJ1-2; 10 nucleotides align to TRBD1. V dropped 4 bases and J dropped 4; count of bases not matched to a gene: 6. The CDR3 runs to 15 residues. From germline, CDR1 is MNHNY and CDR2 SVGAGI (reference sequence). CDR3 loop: CASSLRQGAVYGYTF. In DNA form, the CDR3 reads TGTGCCAGCAGTTTAAGACAGGGGGCGGTCTATGGCTACACCTTC.

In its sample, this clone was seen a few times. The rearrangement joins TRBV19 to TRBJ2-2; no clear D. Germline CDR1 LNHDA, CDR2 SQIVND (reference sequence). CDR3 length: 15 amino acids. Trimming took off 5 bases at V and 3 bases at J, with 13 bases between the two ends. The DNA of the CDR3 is TGTGCCAGTAGTCCCACCGCCAGCTACACCGGGGAGCTGTTTTTT. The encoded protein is CASSPTASYTGELFF.

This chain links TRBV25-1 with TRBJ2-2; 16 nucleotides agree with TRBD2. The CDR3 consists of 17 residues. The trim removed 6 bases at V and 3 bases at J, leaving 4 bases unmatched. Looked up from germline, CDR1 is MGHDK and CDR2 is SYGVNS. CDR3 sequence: CASRGTSGRAYTGELFF. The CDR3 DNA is TGTGCCAGCAGGGGGACTAGCGGGAGGGCGTACACCGGGGAGCTGTTTTTT.

The CDR3 loop is CASRYGGTGGSYEQYF. CDR3 coding DNA: TGTGCCAGCAGATACGGGGGGACAGGAGGATCCTACGAGCAGTACTTC. V gene TRBV6-5 combines with J gene TRBJ2-7; tentatively, D is TRBD1 (8 bases). From germline, CDR1 is MNHEY and CDR2 SVGAGI. The V end was cut by 6 bases, the J end by 1 base, with 19 bases between. This CDR3 has 16 amino acids.

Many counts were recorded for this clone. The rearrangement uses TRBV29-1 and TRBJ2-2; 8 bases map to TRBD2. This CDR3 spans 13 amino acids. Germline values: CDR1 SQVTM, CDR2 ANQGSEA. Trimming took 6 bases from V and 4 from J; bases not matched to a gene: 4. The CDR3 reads CSVLAGPTGELFF. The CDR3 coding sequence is TGCAGCGTATTAGCGGGGCCCACCGGGGAGCTGTTTTTT.